Following are 19 T cell receptor beta chains from one sample sequenced in a study of T cells in Graves' hyperthyroidism and ophthalmopathy (dated by TCRdb to between 2018 and 2021). The library came from multiplex PCR. Instrument on record: Illumina HiSeq 2000. The TCR beta CDR3 regions were amplified from RNA transcripts. The TCR CDR3 was subjected to a first round of RT-PCR using the HTBI primer set and the Qiagen OneStep RT-PCR kit. TCRdb reanalyzed the raw reads on its own, using fastp at Q25 for trimming and MiXCR for clone calling, and kept in-frame beta chains. Records with the same CDR3 protein are collapsed into one entry carrying the most frequent genes and DNA. Counted in this sample were more than 500,000 distinct CDR3 sequences; about 14% of them appeared once. 11% to 15% of the sample is taken by the ten largest. The sample comprised blood. The receptors come from a woman between 40 and 55 years old with Graves' hyperthyroidism.

This clonotype was counted at least ten times. V gene TRBV5-1 combines with J gene TRBJ1-6, with 7 bases aligning to TRBD1. The CDR3 has 15 amino acids. The ends lost 4 bases at V and 7 bases at J; junction bases unmatched: 8. The germline CDR1 and CDR2 sequences are SGHRS and YFSETQ. The CDR3 is CASSPSTGVNSPLHF. The CDR3 DNA is TGCGCCAGCAGCCCAAGTACAGGGGTAAATTCACCCCTCCACTTT.

This clonotype was detected many times. The rearrangement uses TRBV20-1 and TRBJ2-3; no clear D gene. Germline V CDR1 and CDR2: DFQATT, SNEGSKA (reference sequence). This CDR3 region has 11 residues. Trimming took off 6 bases at V and 3 bases at J, with 7 bases between the two ends. The CDR3 nucleotides read TGCAGTGCGTGGGGTACAGATACGCAGTATTTT. Protein sequence: CSAWGTDTQYF.

Only a few counts were recorded for this clonotype. This sequence joins TRBV20-1 and TRBJ1-4; 7 positions match TRBD1. V lost 2 bases and J lost 7; bases outside the gene matches: 10. Per germline, CDR1 DFQATT and CDR2 SNEGSKA (reference sequence). The CDR3 loop spans 15 amino acids. The CDR3 nucleotides read TGCAGTGCTAGACCCGGGACAGCAGGAGGTGAAAAACTGTTTTTT. Translation gives CSARPGTAGGEKLFF.

This clonotype was seen at least ten times. This chain links TRBV5-1 with TRBJ2-5, with 13 bases that match TRBD2. The CDR3 is 17 amino acids. Trimming at V came to 3 bases and at J to 4 bases, leaving 9 bases not matched to a gene. Germline loops: CDR1 SGHRS, CDR2 YFSETQ. The CDR3 DNA is TGCGCCAGCAGCTCGTACGGGACTAGCGGGGCCCCAGAGACCCAGTACTTC. Translation gives CASSSYGTSGAPETQYF.

This clonotype was detected a few times. The chain combines TRBV18 with TRBJ2-3; D might be TRBD2 (6 bases). There are 18 residues in the CDR3. The V gene lost 2 bases and the J gene lost 3 bases, with 21 bases spanning the gap. Germline V gene sequence: CDR1 KGHSH, CDR2 LQKENI. The CDR3 nucleotides read TGTGCCAGCTCACCAGGGCTAGCGAGAGTGTTTATTACAGATACGCAGTATTTT. It yields the protein CASSPGLARVFITDTQYF.

This clonotype was counted ten times or more. The chain carries TRBV28 and TRBJ2-1; TRBD1 aligns across 9 bases. CDR3 length: 16 amino acids. Germline CDR1 is MDHEN and CDR2 is SYDVKM. V dropped 5 bases and J dropped 1; count of bases not matched to a gene: 6. As DNA, the CDR3 is TGTGCCAGCAGTCTGGTGGGACAGGGATCCTACAATGAGCAGTTCTTC. Protein: CASSLVGQGSYNEQFF.

This clonotype came up many times. The chain's CDR3 is CASSSLIGTGGGEQYF. The CDR3 nucleotides are TGTGCCAGCAGTTCCCTTATCGGGACAGGGGGGGGCGAGCAGTACTTC. The gene calls are TRBV28 and TRBJ2-7, with 11 positions matching TRBD1. J gave up 6 bases and V 4 bases, and 11 bases lay outside the gene matches. This CDR3 is 16 amino acids long. Germline lookup yields CDR1 MDHEN and CDR2 SYDVKM.

This clonotype has a count of ten or more. The rearrangement joins TRBV12-5 to TRBJ2-5; the match to TRBD1 covers 7 bases. J was trimmed by 2 bases and V by 6 bases; bases with no gene match: 12. This CDR3 is 16 amino acids long. From germline, CDR1 is LGHNT and CDR2 FRNRAP. The CDR3 reads CASGRATGTAQETQYF. The CDR3, as DNA: TGTGCTAGTGGCCGGGCTACCGGGACAGCACAAGAGACCCAGTACTTC.

This clonotype was observed many times. Here the CDR3 reads CASSYFTNTEAFF. CDR3 nucleotides: TGTGCCAGCAGTTACTTTACGAACACTGAAGCTTTCTTT. The rearrangement links TRBV6-5 to TRBJ1-1; D uncertain. V lost 1 base to trimming and J lost 1 base, with 4 bases between them. The CDR3 is 13 amino acids. Per the germline V gene, CDR1 is MNHEY and CDR2 is SVGAGI.

There are many counts of this clonotype. This sequence joins TRBV19 and TRBJ1-5, with TRBD1 as a possible D gene (5 bases). This CDR3 region has 17 residues. CDR1 and CDR2 (germline): LNHDA, SQIVND (reference sequence). V lost 4 bases and J 0 bases, leaving 16 bases between the germline ends. CDR3 loop: CASSTKTQVYSNQPQHF. The CDR3 DNA reads TGTGCCAGTAGTACGAAAACACAGGTCTATAGCAATCAGCCCCAGCATTTT.

This clonotype was observed a handful of times. The chain has TRBV7-6 and TRBJ2-5, with 7 bases matching TRBD1. Germline V gives CDR1 SGHVS, CDR2 FNYEAQ. V was clipped by 7 bases and J by 1 base; unmatched bases: 15. The CDR3 contains 17 residues. The DNA of the CDR3 is TGTGCCAGCACCACTTTAGGACAGGCGTCCATCCAAGAGACCCAGTACTTC. This encodes CASTTLGQASIQETQYF.

This clonotype was observed at least ten times. The rearrangement uses TRBV28 and TRBJ2-7; 7 bases align to TRBD2. The CDR3 consists of 17 residues. Germline-derived CDR1 and CDR2 are MDHEN and SYDVKM. V was clipped by 3 bases and J by 0 bases; unmatched bases: 11. In nucleotides, the CDR3 is TGTGCCAGCAGTTTGGGGACCGGGGGGATCCACTCCTACGAGCAGTACTTC. It specifies CASSLGTGGIHSYEQYF.

The table lists this clonotype with many counts. J is TRBJ2-5 and V is TRBV5-1; no reliable D call. Trimming shortened V by 4 bases and J by 2 bases, and 12 bases separated the two germline ends. Germline loops: CDR1 SGHRS, CDR2 YFSETQ. The CDR3 length is 14 residues. CDR3 region: CASSDGPGQETQYF. CDR3 DNA sequence: TGCGCCAGCAGCGACGGCCCTGGACAAGAGACCCAGTACTTC.

In its sample, this clonotype was seen a few times. The genes are TRBV4-1 and TRBJ2-7; possibly TRBD2 for D (5 bases). The germline gives CDR1 MGHRA, CDR2 YSYEKL. V was pared by 1 base and J by 1 base, with 14 bases between. The CDR3 contains 16 residues. This chain's CDR3 is CASSQAAGLGSYEQYF. The CDR3 nucleotides read TGCGCCAGCAGCCAAGCCGCCGGACTCGGGTCCTACGAGCAGTACTTC.

This clonotype was picked up many times. The V gene is TRBV5-1, the J gene TRBJ1-1, with a possible D match to TRBD1 (6 bases). Germline lookup yields CDR1 SGHRS and CDR2 YFSETQ. This CDR3 has 15 residues. V was clipped by 0 bases and J by 0 bases, with 9 bases between them. CDR3 in amino acids: CASSLAQGMNTEAFF. The CDR3 DNA is TGCGCCAGCAGCTTGGCACAGGGAATGAACACTGAAGCTTTCTTT.

This clonotype was observed at least ten times. V usage is TRBV12-3 or TRBV12-4 and J usage is TRBJ2-7, with 11 bases aligning to TRBD2. The CDR3 loop spans 19 amino acids. V was clipped by 3 bases and J by 0 bases; unmatched bases: 13. The CDR3 bases are TGTGCCAGCAGTTTCTATCTAGCGGGAGGTACTTTAAGCTCCTACGAGCAGTACTTC. It yields the protein CASSFYLAGGTLSSYEQYF.

V is TRBV6-1 and J is TRBJ2-7; the D gene is possibly TRBD2 (6 bases). This CDR3 is built from 14 residues. Trimming cost V 6 bases and J 2 bases, with 14 bases left between them. Germline V CDR1 and CDR2: MNHNS, SASEGT. The CDR3 DNA reads as TGTGCCAGCAGCGTTAGCGGAGTGGCCTACGAGCAGTACTTC. It encodes CASSVSGVAYEQYF.

This clonotype was picked up many times. V usage is TRBV6-1 and J usage is TRBJ1-1; perhaps TRBD1 as D (6 bases). CDR1 and CDR2 from the germline V gene are MNHNS and SASEGT. Trimming pared 10 bases from V and 0 bases from J, leaving 15 bases between. The CDR3 extends over 14 amino acids. This CDR3 reads CATGSDRLNTEAFF. The CDR3 DNA reads TGTGCCACCGGATCGGACAGACTGAACACTGAAGCTTTCTTT.

V and J are TRBV27 and TRBJ2-2; D unclear. V was clipped by 6 bases and J by 8 bases, with 10 bases between them. The CDR3 loop spans 12 amino acids. Germline-derived CDR1 and CDR2 are MNHEY and SMNVEV (reference sequence). In DNA, the CDR3 is TGTGCCAGCAGCCGCGTTTCGGGGGAGCTGTTTTTT. Amino acid sequence: CASSRVSGELFF.